The rows below give T cell receptor beta chains drawn from one sample of a study of blood T cells in healthy people across ages. TCRdb re-called the 5' RACE reads through MiXCR, storing one row per CDR3 protein. The table includes more than 1.4 million distinct CDR3 sequences, around 39% detected once. The sample consisted of blood. The receptors derive from a woman between 18 and 29 years old in good health. The CDR3 runs from the conserved cysteine through the conserved F or W. The order of the fields is clone size, V gene, J gene, D gene, CDR3 DNA, CDR3 protein. D genes are given only for firm matches. Size tells how often a clone was seen (once, few, many) or the class of an expanded clone, and some rows leave it out.

clone size: .; V gene: TRBV2; J gene: TRBJ2-3; D gene: TRBD1; CDR3 DNA: TGTGCCAGCAGTTCTTCAGTCCCCCGGGACAGGGAGACCGATACGCAGTATTTT; CDR3 protein: CASSSSVPRDRETDTQYF
clone size: .; V gene: TRBV10-3; J gene: TRBJ1-2; D gene: .; CDR3 DNA: TGTGCCATCAGTGAGATGGCAGGGACAAACTATGGCTACACCTTC; CDR3 protein: CAISEMAGTNYGYTF
clone size: .; V gene: TRBV6-1; J gene: TRBJ2-5; D gene: TRBD2; CDR3 DNA: TGTGCCAGCAGCCTACGACGGGGACTAGCGGCTCAAGAGACCCAGTACTTC; CDR3 protein: CASSLRRGLAAQETQYF
clone size: .; V gene: TRBV30; J gene: TRBJ2-4; D gene: .; CDR3 DNA: TGTGCCTGGAGTGGAAGGGCACTAGCCAAAAACATTCAGTACTTC; CDR3 protein: CAWSGRALAKNIQYF
clone size: .; V gene: TRBV7-2; J gene: TRBJ2-4; D gene: .; CDR3 DNA: TGTGCCAGCAGCTCGTCGGACGGAAACATTCAGTACTTC; CDR3 protein: CASSSSDGNIQYF
clone size: .; V gene: TRBV2; J gene: TRBJ2-3; D gene: .; CDR3 DNA: TGTGCCAGCAGGAAGGGACTGGGGGCAGATACGCAGTATTTT; CDR3 protein: CASRKGLGADTQYF
clone size: .; V gene: TRBV28; J gene: TRBJ2-2; D gene: .; CDR3 DNA: TGTGCCAGCAGTTTACAGAGAGGCCTGTCGAACACCGGGGAGCTGTTTTTT; CDR3 protein: CASSLQRGLSNTGELFF
clone size: .; V gene: TRBV9; J gene: TRBJ2-1; D gene: .; CDR3 DNA: TGTGCCAGCAGCGTAAAACTAGGGGGTGAGCAGTTCTTC; CDR3 protein: CASSVKLGGEQFF
clone size: .; V gene: TRBV6-5; J gene: TRBJ1-5; D gene: .; CDR3 DNA: TGTGCCAGCAGTTACGGGAATTCGCAAGGTCAGCCCCAGCATTTT; CDR3 protein: CASSYGNSQGQPQHF
clone size: .; V gene: TRBV9; J gene: TRBJ2-3; D gene: .; CDR3 DNA: TGTGCCAGCAGCGTAGGACGGTCTAGCGGCACAGATACGCAGTATTTT; CDR3 protein: CASSVGRSSGTDTQYF
clone size: .; V gene: TRBV10-3; J gene: TRBJ2-2; D gene: TRBD2; CDR3 DNA: TGTGCCATCAGTGAGAGGCTAGCGGGGGGGCCGAACACCGGGGAGCTGTTTTTT; CDR3 protein: CAISERLAGGPNTGELFF
clone size: .; V gene: TRBV4-2; J gene: TRBJ2-2; D gene: .; CDR3 DNA: TGTGCCAGCAGCCAAGATAGGCAGGGCGGGGAGCTGTTTTTT; CDR3 protein: CASSQDRQGGELFF
clone size: .; V gene: TRBV2; J gene: TRBJ2-7; D gene: TRBD2; CDR3 DNA: TGTGCCAGCAGCTTTACCGTGGCTAGCGGGACCGGGGACGAGCAGTACTTC; CDR3 protein: CASSFTVASGTGDEQYF
clone size: once; V gene: TRBV25-1; J gene: TRBJ2-3; D gene: .; CDR3 DNA: TGTACCAGCAGTGAAGTTACAGATACGCAGTATTTT; CDR3 protein: CTSSEVTDTQYF
clone size: .; V gene: TRBV7-2; J gene: TRBJ2-5; D gene: .; CDR3 DNA: TGTGCCAGCAGCTTAGGGGGCGGCCCGGCGGAGACCCAGTACTTC; CDR3 protein: CASSLGGGPAETQYF
clone size: once; V gene: TRBV12-3/TRBV12-4; J gene: TRBJ2-1; D gene: .; CDR3 DNA: TGTGCCAGCACCTTTGCTACTAGATACTCCTACAATGAGCAGTTCTTC; CDR3 protein: CASTFATRYSYNEQFF
clone size: .; V gene: TRBV30; J gene: TRBJ1-1; D gene: .; CDR3 DNA: TGTGCCTGGAGTTCTCCCGGGGGCACTGAAGCTTTCTTT; CDR3 protein: CAWSSPGGTEAFF
clone size: few; V gene: TRBV12-3/TRBV12-4; J gene: TRBJ1-2; D gene: .; CDR3 DNA: TGTGCCAGCAGTTTACTTGAGGGCTACACCTTC; CDR3 protein: CASSLLEGYTF